Shown below are 27 T cell receptor beta chains from a single sample sequenced in a study of naive and memory T cell subsets. An equimolar mix of two oligonucleotides served as the beta constant-region primer for TRBC1 and TRBC2. MiXCR, applied by TCRdb to the UMI-ligation and nested PCR reads, yields one record per CDR3 protein. The table includes 25,000 to 30,000 distinct CDR3 sequences, around 10% detected once. The source material was effector memory CD4+ T cells from blood. As for subset: effector memory, CD45RA- CD27-. The receptors derive from a human donor in good health.

In this sample, this clonotype turned up a few times. This chain joins TRBV20-1 and TRBJ1-2; D gene uncertain. The CDR3 consists of 12 residues. Germline CDR1 reads DFQATT; CDR2 reads SNEGSKA (reference sequence). V dropped 5 bases and J dropped 4 bases, with 11 bases sitting between them. The CDR3 sequence is CSAASLAYGYTF. The CDR3 region has the DNA TGCAGTGCTGCAAGCTTAGCCTATGGCTACACCTTC.

This clonotype was seen at least ten times. CDR3 sequence: CASSLTESTYSTDTQYF. The DNA for the CDR3 is TGTGCCAGCAGCTTAACGGAATCAACTTATAGCACAGATACGCAGTATTTT. V gene TRBV7-2 combines with J gene TRBJ2-3; D is unclear. This CDR3 is built from 17 residues. V lost 2 bases, J lost 0 bases, and 15 bases lay in between. Germline lookup yields CDR1 SGHTA and CDR2 FQGNSA. Full variable domain (rest looked up from reference TRBV7-2 and TRBJ2-3): GAGVSQSPSNKVTEKGKDVELRCDPISGHTALYWYRQSLGQGLEFLIYFQGNSAPDKSGLPSDRFSAERTGGSVSTLTIQRTQQEDSAVYLCASSLTESTYSTDTQYFGPGTRLTVL.

This clonotype has more than one count but fewer than ten. The chain combines TRBV28 with TRBJ1-5; D gene ambiguous. Per the germline V gene, CDR1 is MDHEN and CDR2 is SYDVKM. The length of the CDR3 is 13 residues. Trimming took 2 bases from V and 4 from J, leaving 6 bases between them. The CDR3 DNA reads as TGTGCCAGCAGTTTAGTCGCGAATCAGCCCCAGCATTTT. It encodes CASSLVANQPQHF.

This clonotype was observed at least ten times. The chain joins TRBV20-1 to TRBJ2-3; D assignment may be TRBD1 or TRBD2 (6 bases each). Germline assignment: CDR1 DFQATT and CDR2 SNEGSKA (reference sequence). The CDR3 loop spans 13 amino acids. Trimming cost V 3 bases and J 2 bases, with 9 bases left between them. CDR3 DNA sequence: TGCAGTGCTAGCGGGGGCCACACAGATACGCAGTATTTT. Protein product: CSASGGHTDTQYF.

Ten or more counts support this clonotype. The chain recombines TRBV28 with TRBJ2-5; TRBD2 matches at 13 bases. The junction had 12 bases not matched to a gene; V was cut back by 6 bases and J by 5 bases. CDR1 MDHEN and CDR2 SYDVKM come from the germline V gene. CDR3 length: 17 amino acids. The CDR3 DNA reads as TGTGCCAGCAGGGAAACTAGCGGGGGGGCCCGTTTTGAGACCCAGTACTTC. Protein: CASRETSGGARFETQYF.

This clonotype was detected ten times or more. The chain has TRBV4-2 and TRBJ2-5; D gene unclear. Germline V gene data show CDR1 as LGHNA and CDR2 as YNFKEQ. Trimming removed 1 base from V and 4 bases from J, with 13 bases in between. The length of the CDR3 is 15 residues. This CDR3 is CASSQAVGLGETQYF. The CDR3 DNA is TGTGCCAGCAGCCAAGCGGTTGGGCTAGGAGAGACCCAGTACTTC.

This clonotype was observed a handful of times. An end of the junction does not agree with germline; a read error may underlie this. This chain joins TRBV7-7 and TRBJ2-2; no clear D. The CDR3 is 15 residues long. CDR1 is SSHAT and CDR2 is FNYEAQ in the germline V gene (reference sequence). Here the CDR3 reads CASSSTTGRAGELFF. For the CDR3, the DNA is TGTGCTAGCAGCTCGACCACCGGCCGGGCCGGGGAGCTGTTTTTT.

This clonotype was detected many times. This chain joins TRBV20-1 and TRBJ2-1; TRBD2 aligns across 10 bases. CDR1 DFQATT and CDR2 SNEGSKA come from the germline V gene (reference sequence). The CDR3 has 14 amino acids. V gave up 4 bases and J gave up 7 bases; unmatched junction bases: 7. The CDR3 here is CSAILAGALNEQFF. CDR3 sequence (DNA): TGCAGTGCTATTCTAGCGGGAGCTCTTAATGAGCAGTTCTTC.

This clonotype was counted only a few times. The V gene is TRBV7-2, the J gene TRBJ2-4; 11 bases align to TRBD2. CDR1 SGHTA and CDR2 FQGNSA come from the germline V gene. The CDR3 length is 17 residues. The trim removed 4 bases at V and 11 bases at J, leaving 16 bases unmatched. CDR3 sequence reads: CASSSGMTSGTGAVQYF. The DNA for the CDR3 is TGTGCCAGCAGCTCCGGCATGACTAGCGGGACTGGGGCCGTTCAGTACTTC.

There are a few counts of this clonotype. The chain combines TRBV20-1 with TRBJ2-1, with 10 bases aligning to TRBD1. This CDR3 comprises 17 residues. Trimming removed 4 bases from V and 2 bases from J; junction bases left unmatched: 11. The V gene's germline CDR1 is DFQATT and CDR2 SNEGSKA (reference sequence). CDR3 amino acids: CSAKGQGSGGTYNEQFF. CDR3 DNA: TGCAGTGCTAAGGGACAGGGGAGCGGGGGTACCTACAATGAGCAGTTCTTC.

This clonotype was detected many times. The chain carries TRBV7-6 and TRBJ2-7, with 11 bases lining up with TRBD1. The V gene end was trimmed by 5 bases and the J gene end by 4 bases; junction bases not matched to a gene: 7. Germline CDR1 reads SGHVS; CDR2 reads FNYEAQ. This CDR3 contains 15 residues. The CDR3 reads CASSRTGGDGYEQYF. CDR3 sequence (DNA): TGTGCCAGCAGCAGGACAGGGGGCGATGGATACGAGCAGTACTTC.

This clonotype is medium-sized. The chain is built from TRBV7-8 and TRBJ2-5; possibly TRBD1 for D (5 bases). This CDR3 is built from 14 residues. The V end was cut by 1 base, the J end by 3 bases, with 9 bases between. CDR1 SGHVS and CDR2 FQNEAQ come from the germline V gene. This chain's CDR3 is CASSLGTRKETQYF. The CDR3, as DNA: TGTGCCAGCAGCTTAGGGACAAGGAAAGAGACCCAGTACTTC.

A few counts support this clonotype. The genes are TRBV20-1 and TRBJ2-4; D not resolved. This CDR3 is 15 amino acids long. V gave up 0 bases and J gave up 0 bases, with 9 bases separating them. The germline V gene encodes CDR1 DFQATT and CDR2 SNEGSKA (reference sequence). The CDR3: CSARDPVLAKNIQYF. Written as DNA, the CDR3 is TGCAGTGCTAGAGATCCAGTTCTAGCCAAAAACATTCAGTACTTC.

This chain uses TRBV7-2 with TRBJ1-2; 11 bases align to TRBD1. Germline lookup yields CDR1 SGHTA and CDR2 FQGNSA. The CDR3 is 15 amino acids. V lost 5 bases and J lost 3; bases outside the gene matches: 5. The CDR3 protein is CASSRPGQGDYGYTF. CDR3 DNA: TGTGCCAGCAGCCGACCGGGACAGGGGGACTATGGCTACACCTTC.

This clonotype was found a few times. The chain employs TRBV7-2 and TRBJ2-5; D remains unclear. V gave up 5 bases and J gave up 2 bases, with 15 bases separating them. Germline values: CDR1 SGHTA, CDR2 FQGNSA. There are 15 residues in the CDR3. CDR3 bases: TGTGCCAGCAGCACTTACCACGGCAATCAAGAGACCCAGTACTTC. Its translation is CASSTYHGNQETQYF.

This clonotype has at least ten counts. The V gene is TRBV7-8, the J gene TRBJ2-3; the D is unclear. Trimming left V 2 bases short and J 0 bases short, with 6 bases between. Germline V gene sequence: CDR1 SGHVS, CDR2 FQNEAQ. The CDR3 is 14 residues long. The CDR3 sequence is CASSLQASTDTQYF. CDR3 in DNA: TGTGCCAGCAGCTTACAAGCGAGCACAGATACGCAGTATTTT. Variable domain in full (rest from reference TRBV7-8 and TRBJ2-3): GAGVSQSPRYKVAKRGQDVALRCDPISGHVSLFWYQQALGQGPEFLTYFQNEAQLDKSGLPSDRFFAERPEGSVSTLKIQRTQQEDSAVYLCASSLQASTDTQYFGPGTRLTVL.

The V gene is TRBV2, the J gene TRBJ1-1; D may be TRBD1 (6 bases). The CDR3 has 14 residues. V lost 7 bases, J lost 5 bases, and 17 bases lay in between. Germline loops: CDR1 SNHLY, CDR2 FYNNEI. The DNA for the CDR3 is TGTGCCAGCAACACAGGACAGAGTCAAACTGAAGCTTTCTTT. This translates into CASNTGQSQTEAFF.

This clonotype has more than one count but fewer than ten. The rearrangement links TRBV2 to TRBJ1-5, with D possibly matching TRBD1 (6 bases). The V gene lost 9 bases and the J gene lost 4 bases, with 22 bases spanning the gap. Germline V gene sequence: CDR1 SNHLY, CDR2 FYNNEI. This CDR3 comprises 16 residues. CDR3 protein: CASERVRDIWNQPQHF. The DNA for the CDR3 is TGTGCCAGTGAGAGAGTCCGGGACATTTGGAATCAGCCCCAGCATTTT. The full variable domain, its missing parts supplied by reference TRBV2 and TRBJ1-5, is EPEVTQTPSHQVTQMGQEVILRCVPISNHLYFYWYRQILGQKVEFLVSFYNNEISEKSEIFDDQFSVERPDGSNFTLKIRSTKLEDSAMYFCASERVRDIWNQPQHFGDGTRLSIL.

This clonotype was found many times. The chain is built from TRBV7-3 and TRBJ2-6; TRBD2 might be the D (5 bases). Trimming cost V 0 bases and J 0 bases, with 9 bases left between them. This CDR3 has 17 amino acids. CDR1 is SGHTA and CDR2 is FQGTGA in the germline V gene. CDR3 protein: CASSLTVGSSGANVLTF. The DNA of the CDR3 is TGTGCCAGCAGCTTAACTGTGGGGAGCTCTGGGGCCAACGTCCTGACTTTC. The full variable domain, its missing parts supplied by reference TRBV7-3 and TRBJ2-6, is GAGVSQTPSNKVTEKGKYVELRCDPISGHTALYWYRQSLGQGPEFLIYFQGTGAADDSGLPNDRFFAVRPEGSVSTLKIQRTERGDSAVYLCASSLTVGSSGANVLTFGAGSRLTVL.

CDR3 coding DNA: TGTGCCAGCAGGAAAGGGACAGTAAGCTCCTACAATGAGCAGTTCTTC. It specifies CASRKGTVSSYNEQFF. The chain recombines TRBV2 with TRBJ2-1; 7 bases are a match to TRBD1. Germline CDR1 is SNHLY and CDR2 is FYNNEI. The CDR3 contains 16 residues. Trimming removed 6 bases from V and 0 bases from J; junction bases left unmatched: 8.

In this sample, this clonotype turned up many times. V gene TRBV20-1 combines with J gene TRBJ2-5; possibly TRBD2 for D (6 bases). The CDR3 sequence is 14 residues long. The V end was cut by 5 bases, the J end by 5 bases, with 18 bases between. CDR1 DFQATT and CDR2 SNEGSKA come from the germline V gene (reference sequence). DNA for the CDR3: TGCAGTGCTCCCACGGTAGGGGCGGGGGAGACCCAGTACTTC. Its protein is CSAPTVGAGETQYF.

The DNA of the CDR3 is TGTGCCAGCTCACCACGGGACGGAGCGAACACTGAAGCTTTCTTT. Its protein product is CASSPRDGANTEAFF. V usage is TRBV18 and J usage is TRBJ1-1, with D tentatively TRBD1 (5 bases). Germline V CDR1 and CDR2: KGHSH, LQKENI. CDR3 length: 15 amino acids. V lost 1 base, J lost 1 base, and 10 bases lay in between.

The chain recombines TRBV7-2 with TRBJ2-5, with 10 bases fitting TRBD2. This CDR3 spans 16 amino acids. V dropped 5 bases and J dropped 4; count of bases not matched to a gene: 10. CDR1 and CDR2 (germline): SGHTA, FQGNSA. For the CDR3, the DNA is TGTGCCAGCAGCCCGATGCTAGCGGGAGCTGGAGAGACCCAGTACTTC. Amino acids: CASSPMLAGAGETQYF.

This clonotype was recorded many times. CDR3 in DNA: TGTGCCAGCAGTTTAGGCGGACTAGCGGGAGAGACCCAGTACTTC. This encodes CASSLGGLAGETQYF. The V and J genes are TRBV28 and TRBJ2-5; 11 bases align to TRBD2. This CDR3 has 15 residues. V shed 2 bases, J shed 4 bases, and the junction held 3 bases outside the gene matches. Germline V gene data show CDR1 as MDHEN and CDR2 as SYDVKM.

This clonotype is categorized as medium-sized (0.01 to 0.1%). The chain combines TRBV20-1 with TRBJ1-1, with TRBD1 as a possible D gene (5 bases). The CDR3 totals 13 residues. V lost 7 bases to trimming and J lost 1 base, with 13 bases between them. Germline CDR1 reads DFQATT; CDR2 reads SNEGSKA (reference sequence). The CDR3 DNA reads as TGCAGTGTTTCCGGGACGCCGAACACTGAAGCTTTCTTT. It translates to CSVSGTPNTEAFF.

This clonotype was counted between two and nine times. The genes are TRBV9 and TRBJ2-1, with TRBD2 identical over 11 bases. Germline CDR1 reads SGDLS; CDR2 reads YYNGEE. Unmatched junction bases numbered 7, after V lost 4 bases and J lost 7 bases. This CDR3 contains 15 residues. In DNA form, the CDR3 reads TGTGCCAGCAGCTCGCCGGGACTAGCGGTAAATGAGCAGTTCTTC. Encoded protein: CASSSPGLAVNEQFF. The variable domain in full, with the rest retrieved from reference TRBV9 and TRBJ2-1, is DSGVTQTPKHLITATGQRVTLRCSPRSGDLSVYWYQQSLDQGLQFLIQYYNGEERAKGNILERFSAQQFPDLHSELNLSSLELGDSALYFCASSSPGLAVNEQFFGPGTRLTVL.

In this sample, this clonotype turned up a few times. The chain couples TRBV29-1 to TRBJ2-5; D perhaps matches TRBD1 (6 bases). This CDR3 is built from 12 residues. Germline V gene lookup returns CDR1 SQVTM and CDR2 ANQGSEA. V lost 4 bases to trimming and J lost 1 base, with 7 bases between them. CDR3 DNA sequence: TGCAGCGTTGCGACAGGCCAAGAGACCCAGTACTTC. Translated, it gives CSVATGQETQYF.